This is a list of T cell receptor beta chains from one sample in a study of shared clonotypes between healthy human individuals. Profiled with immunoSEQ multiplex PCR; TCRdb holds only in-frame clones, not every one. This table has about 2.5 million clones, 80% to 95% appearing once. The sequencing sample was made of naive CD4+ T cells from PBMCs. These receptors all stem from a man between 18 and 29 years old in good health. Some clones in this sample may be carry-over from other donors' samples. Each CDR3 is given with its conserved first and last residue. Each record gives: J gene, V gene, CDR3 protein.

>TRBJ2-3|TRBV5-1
CASYGKDTQYF
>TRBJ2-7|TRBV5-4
CASSATGSTYEQYF
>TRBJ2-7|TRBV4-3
CASSEAVVYSSYEQYF
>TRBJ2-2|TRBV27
CASSFLTGELFF
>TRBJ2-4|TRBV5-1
CASSAAIAKNIQYF
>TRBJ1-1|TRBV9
CASSVATMMNTEAFF
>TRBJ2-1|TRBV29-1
CSVGQGRVNEQFF
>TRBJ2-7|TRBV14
CASSQQVQGGEQYF
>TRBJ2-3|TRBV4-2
CASSQRLSSTDTQYF
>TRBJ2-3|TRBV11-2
CASSLLDTQYF
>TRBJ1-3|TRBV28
CASSAATGVSGNTIYF
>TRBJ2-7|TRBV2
CATRADRTVTYEQYF
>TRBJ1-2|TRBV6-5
CASSYGQGDGYTF
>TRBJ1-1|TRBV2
CASKGRAVFTEAFF
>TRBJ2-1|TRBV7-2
CASSQLAGEIYNEQFF
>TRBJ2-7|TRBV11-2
CASSLGSPPSYEQYF
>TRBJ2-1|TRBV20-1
CSLRENNEQFF
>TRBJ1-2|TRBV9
CASSGDRELYGYTF
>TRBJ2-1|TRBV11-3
CASSFESGRDEQFF
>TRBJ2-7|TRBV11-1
CASSLERGTYEQYF
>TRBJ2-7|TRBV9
CASSGPGTGSYREQYF